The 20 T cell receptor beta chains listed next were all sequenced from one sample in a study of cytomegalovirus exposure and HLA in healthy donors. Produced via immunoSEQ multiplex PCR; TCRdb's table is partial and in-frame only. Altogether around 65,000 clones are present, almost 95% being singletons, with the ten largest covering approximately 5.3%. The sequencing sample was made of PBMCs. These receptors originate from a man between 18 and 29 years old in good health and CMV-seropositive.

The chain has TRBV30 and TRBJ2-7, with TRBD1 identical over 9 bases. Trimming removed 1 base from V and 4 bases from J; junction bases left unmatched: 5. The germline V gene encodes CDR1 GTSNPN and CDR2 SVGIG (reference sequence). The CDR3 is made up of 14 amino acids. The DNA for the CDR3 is TGTGCCTGGAGTGACAGGGGGCAGGGGTACGAGCAGTACTTC. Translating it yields CAWSDRGQGYEQYF.

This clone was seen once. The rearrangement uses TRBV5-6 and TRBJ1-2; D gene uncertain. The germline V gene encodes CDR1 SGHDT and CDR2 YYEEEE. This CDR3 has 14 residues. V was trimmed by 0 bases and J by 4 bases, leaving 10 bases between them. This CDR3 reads CASSLAGVPYGYTF. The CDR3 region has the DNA TGTGCCAGCAGCTTGGCCGGTGTCCCCTATGGCTACACCTTC.

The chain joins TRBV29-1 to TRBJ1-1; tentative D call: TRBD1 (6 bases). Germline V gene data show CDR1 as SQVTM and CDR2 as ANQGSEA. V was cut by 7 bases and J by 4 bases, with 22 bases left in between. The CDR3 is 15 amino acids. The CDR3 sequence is CSADEQGFGGTEAFF. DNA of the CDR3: TGCAGCGCCGATGAACAGGGTTTTGGTGGCACTGAAGCTTTCTTT. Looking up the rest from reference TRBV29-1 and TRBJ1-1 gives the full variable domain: SAVISQKPSRDICQRGTSLTIQCQVDSQVTMMFWYRQQPGQSLTLIATANQGSEATYESGFVIDKFPISRPNLTFSTLTVSNMSPEDSSIYLCSADEQGFGGTEAFFGQGTRLTVV.

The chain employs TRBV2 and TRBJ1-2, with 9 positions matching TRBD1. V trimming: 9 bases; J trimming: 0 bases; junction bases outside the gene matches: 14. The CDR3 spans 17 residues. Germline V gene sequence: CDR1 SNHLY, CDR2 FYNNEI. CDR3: CARGQGWDFLANYGYTF. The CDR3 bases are TGTGCCAGGGGACAGGGATGGGACTTTTTGGCTAACTATGGCTACACCTTC.

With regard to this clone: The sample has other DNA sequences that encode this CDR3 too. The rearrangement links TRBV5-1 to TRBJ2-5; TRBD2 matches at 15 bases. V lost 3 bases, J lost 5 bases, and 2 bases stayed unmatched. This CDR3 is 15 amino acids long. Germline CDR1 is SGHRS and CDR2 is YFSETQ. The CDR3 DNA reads TGCGCCAGCAGCTCGGGACTAGCGGGAGGTGAGACCCAGTACTTC. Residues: CASSSGLAGGETQYF. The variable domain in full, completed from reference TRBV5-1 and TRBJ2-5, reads KAGVTQTPRYLIKTRGQQVTLSCSPISGHRSVSWYQQTPGQGLQFLFEYFSETQRNKGNFPGRFSGRQFSNSRSEMNVSTLELGDSALYLCASSSGLAGGETQYFGPGTRLLVL.

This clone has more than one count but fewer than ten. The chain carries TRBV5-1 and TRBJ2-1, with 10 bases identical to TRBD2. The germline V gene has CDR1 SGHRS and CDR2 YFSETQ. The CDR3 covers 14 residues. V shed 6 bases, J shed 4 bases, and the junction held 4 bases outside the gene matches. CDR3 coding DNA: TGCGCCAGCACCCAAGCGGGAGGGTACAATGAGCAGTTCTTC. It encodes CASTQAGGYNEQFF.

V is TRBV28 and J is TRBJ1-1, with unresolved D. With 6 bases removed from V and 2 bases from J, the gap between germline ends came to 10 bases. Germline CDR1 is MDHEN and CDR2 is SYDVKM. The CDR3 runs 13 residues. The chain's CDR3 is CASSLNGNTEAFF. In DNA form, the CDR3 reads TGTGCCAGCAGCCTTAATGGCAACACTGAAGCTTTCTTT.

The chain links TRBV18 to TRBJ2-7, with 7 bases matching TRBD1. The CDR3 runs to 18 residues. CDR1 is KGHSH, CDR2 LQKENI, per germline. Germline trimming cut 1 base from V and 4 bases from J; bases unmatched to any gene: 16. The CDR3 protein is CASSPLLTGALNRYEQYF. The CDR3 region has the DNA TGTGCCAGCTCACCACTCCTTACAGGGGCCCTGAATCGTTACGAGCAGTACTTC.

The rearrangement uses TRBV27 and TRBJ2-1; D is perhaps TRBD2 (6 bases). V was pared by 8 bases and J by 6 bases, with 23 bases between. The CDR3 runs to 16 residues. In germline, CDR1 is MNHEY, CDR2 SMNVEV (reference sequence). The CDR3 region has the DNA TGTGCCAGCGGACCTCGAGTGGGAGGTGACGGCAATGAGCAGTTCTTC. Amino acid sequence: CASGPRVGGDGNEQFF.

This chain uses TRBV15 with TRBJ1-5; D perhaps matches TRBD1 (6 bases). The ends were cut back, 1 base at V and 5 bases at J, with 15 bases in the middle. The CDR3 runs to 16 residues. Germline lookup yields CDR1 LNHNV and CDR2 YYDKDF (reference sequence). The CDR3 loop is CATSRGGGAGDQPQHF. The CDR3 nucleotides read TGTGCCACCAGCAGAGGTGGGGGCGCGGGGGATCAGCCCCAGCATTTT.

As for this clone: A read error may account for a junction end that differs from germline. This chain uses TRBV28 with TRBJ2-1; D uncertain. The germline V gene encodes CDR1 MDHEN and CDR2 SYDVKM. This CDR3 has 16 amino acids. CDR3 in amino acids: CASSLILRRGDPPLIF. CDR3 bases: TGTGCCAGCAGTTTAATTTTACGGCGCGGAGACCCGCCGCTTATCTTC. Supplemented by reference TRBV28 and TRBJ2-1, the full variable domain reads DVKVTQSSRYLVKRTGEKVFLECVQDMDHENMFWYRQDPGLGLRLIYFSYDVKMKEKGDIPEGYSVSREKKERFSLILESASTNQTSMYLCASSLILRRGDPPLIFGPGTRLTVL.

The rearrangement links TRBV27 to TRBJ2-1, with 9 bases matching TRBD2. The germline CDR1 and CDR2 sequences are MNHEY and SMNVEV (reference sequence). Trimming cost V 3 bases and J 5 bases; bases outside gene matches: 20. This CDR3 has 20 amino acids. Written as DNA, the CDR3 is TGTGCCAGCAGTTTGCGGAATAGCGGGAGAAGGTTGTCGAGGAACAATGAGCAGTTCTTC. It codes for CASSLRNSGRRLSRNNEQFF.

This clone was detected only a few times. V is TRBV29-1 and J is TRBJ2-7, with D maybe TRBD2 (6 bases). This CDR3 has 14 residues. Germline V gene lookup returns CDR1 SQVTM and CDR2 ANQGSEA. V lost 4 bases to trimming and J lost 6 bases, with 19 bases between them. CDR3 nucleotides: TGCAGCGTTGTCCAGAGGGCAGGGCGGGGCGAGCAGTACTTC. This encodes CSVVQRAGRGEQYF.

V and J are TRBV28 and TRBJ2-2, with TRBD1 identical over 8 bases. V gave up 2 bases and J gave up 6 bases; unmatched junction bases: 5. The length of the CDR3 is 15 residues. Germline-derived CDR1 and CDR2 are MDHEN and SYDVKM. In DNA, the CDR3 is TGTGCCAGCAGTTTACAGGGGGCGTTGGCCGGGGAGCTGTTTTTT. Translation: CASSLQGALAGELFF.

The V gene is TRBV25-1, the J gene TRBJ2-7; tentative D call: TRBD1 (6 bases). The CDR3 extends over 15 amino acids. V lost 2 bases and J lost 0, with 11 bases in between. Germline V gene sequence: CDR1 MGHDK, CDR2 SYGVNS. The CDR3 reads CASSERGTVSYEQYF. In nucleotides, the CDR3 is TGTGCCAGCAGTGAAAGGGGGACCGTCTCCTACGAGCAGTACTTC.

In DNA form, the CDR3 reads TGTGCCAGCAGCTTAACAGGGGTATCTACCGGGGAGCTGTTTTTT. It is translated as CASSLTGVSTGELFF. The chain uses TRBV14 and TRBJ2-2, with 7 nucleotides matching TRBD1. The CDR3 is 15 residues long. The ends lost 5 bases at V and 5 bases at J; junction bases unmatched: 8. From germline, CDR1 is SGHDN and CDR2 FVKESK.

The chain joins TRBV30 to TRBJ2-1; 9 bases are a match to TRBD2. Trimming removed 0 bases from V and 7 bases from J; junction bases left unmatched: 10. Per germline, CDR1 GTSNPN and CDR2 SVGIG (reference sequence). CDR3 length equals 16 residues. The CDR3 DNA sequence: TGTGCCTGGAGTGTACGGGGCGGGAGGGCTCTAAATGAGCAGTTCTTC. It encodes CAWSVRGGRALNEQFF.

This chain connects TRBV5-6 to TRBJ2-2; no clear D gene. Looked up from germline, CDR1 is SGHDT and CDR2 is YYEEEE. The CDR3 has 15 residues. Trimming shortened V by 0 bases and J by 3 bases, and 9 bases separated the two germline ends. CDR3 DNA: TGTGCCAGCAGCTTGGTTCCAATGTACACCGGGGAGCTGTTTTTT. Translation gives CASSLVPMYTGELFF.

As DNA, the CDR3 is TGTGCCAGCAGCTTAATAGCGGGGAACTACAATGAGCAGTTCTTC. It encodes CASSLIAGNYNEQFF. The chain has TRBV7-8 and TRBJ2-1, with 8 bases matching TRBD2. The V segment lost 2 bases and the J segment 3 bases; nucleotides outside the gene matches: 3. Germline V gene lookup returns CDR1 SGHVS and CDR2 FQNEAQ. CDR3 length: 15 residues.

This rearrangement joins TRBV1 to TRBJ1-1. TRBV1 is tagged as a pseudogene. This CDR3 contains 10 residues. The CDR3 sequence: CTSRTPEAFF. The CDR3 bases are TGCACCAGCAGGACTCCCGAAGCTTTCTTT.